Each of the 6 T cell receptor beta chains below was sequenced from the same sample in a study of blood T cell repertoires in COVID-19. Clones were read by immunoSEQ multiplex PCR, and TCRdb kept only the in-frame ones, dropping some. The sample includes around 47,000 clones, around nine tenths of them seen just once. The material sequenced was peripheral blood. These receptors were collected from a man aged 50 or older with active COVID-19.

The rearrangement links TRBV7-2 to TRBJ1-1, with TRBD1 identical over 7 bases. There are 14 residues in the CDR3. CDR1 is SGHTA, CDR2 FQGNSA, per germline. After removal of 3 bases from V and 5 bases from J, the junction contained 6 bases not matched to a gene. The CDR3 sequence is CASSLLQGRTEAFF. CDR3 sequence (DNA): TGTGCCAGCAGCTTGTTACAGGGGAGGACTGAAGCTTTCTTT.

Regarding this clone: The sample has other DNA sequences that encode this CDR3 too. The chain carries TRBV6-2 or TRBV6-3 and TRBJ2-2, with 9 bases fitting TRBD1. Trimming removed 2 bases from V and 4 bases from J; junction bases left unmatched: 11. There are 18 residues in the CDR3. Germline-derived CDR1 and CDR2 are MNHEY and SVGEGT. CDR3 bases: TGTGCCAGCAGTTACGGACCGGGACAGGGAGGCTTCACCGGGGAGCTGTTTTTT. Translated, it gives CASSYGPGQGGFTGELFF.

The V gene is TRBV5-4, the J gene TRBJ1-6; maybe TRBD1 (6 bases). The germline V and J ends were trimmed by 6 bases and 0 bases, with 7 bases remaining between them. Per germline, CDR1 SGHNT and CDR2 YYREEE (reference sequence). The CDR3 has 14 residues. In DNA, the CDR3 is TGTGCCAGCAAGGACAGCTCCTATAATTCACCCCTCCACTTT. It is translated as CASKDSSYNSPLHF.

This chain joins TRBV9 and TRBJ2-1; TRBD1 agrees at 10 bases. This CDR3 comprises 17 residues. CDR1 is SGDLS and CDR2 is YYNGEE in the germline V gene. Germline trimming cut 4 bases from V and 0 bases from J; bases unmatched to any gene: 7. Written as DNA, the CDR3 is TGTGCCAGCAGCTTCTCGGACAGGGGGAGCTCCTACAATGAGCAGTTCTTC. Translation: CASSFSDRGSSYNEQFF.

The rearrangement links TRBV19 to TRBJ1-1; 10 bases line up with TRBD1. Unmatched junction bases numbered 7, after V lost 7 bases and J lost 5 bases. From germline, CDR1 is LNHDA and CDR2 SQIVND (reference sequence). The CDR3 runs to 14 residues. The CDR3, as DNA: TGTGCCAGTACGGGGACAGGGGATAGGACTGAAGCTTTCTTT. It translates to CASTGTGDRTEAFF. Combining the CDR3 with reference TRBV19 and TRBJ1-1 gives the whole variable domain DGGITQSPKYLFRKEGQNVTLSCEQNLNHDAMYWYRQDPGQGLRLIYYSQIVNDFQKGDIAEGYSVSREKKESFPLTVTSAQKNPTAFYLCASTGTGDRTEAFFGQGTRLTVV.

This sequence joins TRBV3-1 (or the pseudogene TRBV3-2) and TRBJ2-1; unclear D gene. Per germline, CDR1 LGHDT and CDR2 YNNKEL (reference sequence). The V end lost 2 bases, the J end lost 10 bases, and 12 bases lay between the germline ends. This CDR3 is built from 13 residues. The DNA for the CDR3 is TGTGCCAGCAGCCAAAGTATCCCTAACGAGCAGTTCTTC. Amino acids: CASSQSIPNEQFF.